Listed here are 19 T cell receptor beta chains from one sample, sequenced in a study of blood T cell repertoires in COVID-19 (dated by TCRdb to 2020 to 2021). The method was the immunoSEQ multiplex PCR assay. In its TCRdb copy, this immuneACCESS table keeps in-frame sequences only and misses some clones. Where compared with another copy, unresolved V genes explain less than half of these, and the others have no known cause. The sample table holds some 190,000 clones, of which more than 70% were seen once. The top ten constitute 7.5% to 9.5% of the sample. The sample taken for sequencing was peripheral blood. These receptor sequences come from a woman in her sixties or seventies with acute or convalescent COVID-19.

This chain uses TRBV21-1 with TRBJ2-3; the table calls TRBD2, which could not be checked here. TRBV21-1 is a pseudogene. This CDR3 is built from 12 residues. The CDR3 region has the DNA TGTGCCAGCAGCAAAGTTGCGAATACGCAGTATTTT. Protein: CASSKVANTQYF.

This clone was recorded once. The CDR3 region has the DNA TGTGCCACCACCCGACCTGATGATGACGGGGGGGGCGGCTATGGCTACACCTTC. Translating it yields CATTRPDDDGGGGYGYTF. This chain uses TRBV24-1 with TRBJ1-2; tentatively, D is TRBD1 (6 bases). The CDR3 contains 18 residues. Between the trimmed V and J ends, which lost 8 bases and 4 bases, there was a span of 28 bases. Germline-derived CDR1 and CDR2 are KGHDR and SFDVKD.

Only a few counts were recorded for this clone. This chain links TRBV19 with TRBJ1-5, with D uncertain. The CDR3 runs to 16 residues. Trimming took 8 bases from V and 1 from J, leaving 18 bases between them. Per germline, CDR1 LNHDA and CDR2 SQIVND (reference sequence). CDR3 loop: CASHEIGGNSNQPQHF. DNA of the CDR3: TGTGCCAGTCACGAAATTGGAGGGAACAGCAATCAGCCCCAGCATTTT.

The rearrangement uses TRBV5-8 and TRBJ2-1; tentative D call: TRBD2 (5 bases). Trimming took 0 bases from V and 7 from J, leaving 8 bases between them. Germline CDR1 reads SGHTS; CDR2 reads YDEGEE. This CDR3 is 13 amino acids long. The CDR3 coding sequence is TGTGCCAGCAGCTTGGCTAGCTGGAATGAGCAGTTCTTC. It specifies CASSLASWNEQFF.

The rearrangement links TRBV5-1 to TRBJ1-1; 10 bases are shared with TRBD1. The CDR3 runs to 14 residues. Germline lookup yields CDR1 SGHRS and CDR2 YFSETQ. J lost 1 base, V lost 4 bases, and 1 base had no gene match. In nucleotides, the CDR3 is TGCGCCAGCAGCGGGACAGGGGCGAACACTGAAGCTTTCTTT. Protein: CASSGTGANTEAFF.

This chain connects TRBV7-9 to TRBJ2-3; a possible D gene is TRBD2 (6 bases). Germline CDR1 is SEHNR and CDR2 is FQNEAQ (reference sequence). V was trimmed by 4 bases and J by 1 base, leaving 12 bases between them. The CDR3 sequence is 15 residues long. The CDR3 spells CASSSYSGGTDTQYF. DNA for the CDR3: TGTGCCAGCAGCTCCTATAGCGGAGGCACAGATACGCAGTATTTT.

This clone has just one count. The chain has TRBV6-1 and TRBJ1-1; no reliable D call. This CDR3 region has 13 residues. V lost 2 bases to trimming and J lost 4 bases, with 8 bases between them. The germline CDR1 and CDR2 sequences are MNHNS and SASEGT. The CDR3 sequence is CASSERPGTEAFF. The CDR3 DNA follows: TGTGCCAGCAGTGAAAGACCGGGCACTGAAGCTTTCTTT.

This chain joins TRBV15 and TRBJ1-1; D is unresolved. Deletions cut 5 bases from V and 4 bases from J, with 17 bases between. Germline CDR1 reads LNHNV; CDR2 reads YYDKDF (reference sequence). The CDR3 runs to 15 residues. The DNA of the CDR3 is TGTGCCACCAGCTCAGGAGGAAGTTATGGCACTGAAGCTTTCTTT. This sequence encodes CATSSGGSYGTEAFF.

The chain recombines TRBV18 with TRBJ2-7; possible D gene TRBD2, 6 bases. Germline CDR1 and CDR2: KGHSH and LQKENI. This CDR3 is 13 amino acids long. Trimming removed 3 bases at V and 1 base at J, with 7 bases between. The CDR3 sequence is CASSPTSSYEQYV. The CDR3 DNA is TGTGCCAGCTCACCGACTAGTTCCTACGAGCAGTACGTC.

The CDR3 coding sequence is TGTGCCAGCAGTTTAGTGGGACTAGCGGGAGGAGATACGCAGTATTTT. It encodes CASSLVGLAGGDTQYF. The chain recombines TRBV28 with TRBJ2-3; 15 positions match TRBD2. The CDR3 has 16 amino acids. The germline V gene has CDR1 MDHEN and CDR2 SYDVKM. V trimming: 2 bases; J trimming: 5 bases; junction bases outside the gene matches: 2.

This clone was recorded a few times. The J gene is TRBJ2-1, the V gene TRBV14, with 9 bases fitting TRBD2. J lost 2 bases, V lost 4 bases, and 9 bases had no gene match. Germline V gene sequence: CDR1 SGHDN, CDR2 FVKESK. The CDR3 is made up of 17 amino acids. CDR3 in amino acids: CASSPILLAGTYNEQFF. The DNA of the CDR3 is TGTGCCAGCAGCCCAATACTACTAGCGGGTACCTACAATGAGCAGTTCTTC.

This chain uses TRBV3-1 (or the pseudogene TRBV3-2) with TRBJ2-1; TRBD2 agrees at 8 bases. V shed 0 bases, J shed 6 bases, and the junction held 10 bases outside the gene matches. Germline V gives CDR1 LGHDT, CDR2 YNNKEL (reference sequence). The CDR3 totals 17 residues. The chain's CDR3 is CASSQEIGRAMSNEQFF. The DNA for the CDR3 is TGTGCCAGCAGCCAAGAAATCGGGAGGGCCATGTCCAATGAGCAGTTCTTC.

This chain connects TRBV14 to TRBJ2-5; 14 nucleotides agree with TRBD2. The V gene's germline CDR1 is SGHDN and CDR2 FVKESK. The CDR3 runs 16 residues. The V gene end was trimmed by 1 base and the J gene end by 4 bases; junction bases not matched to a gene: 2. CDR3 DNA sequence: TGTGCCAGCAGCCAAGTGGGGACTAGCGGGAGAGAGACCCAGTACTTC. Its translation: CASSQVGTSGRETQYF.

The CDR3 coding sequence is TGTGCCAGCAGTTTGCCATCTAGCGGGAGCGGAGAGACCCAGTACTTC. Translation: CASSLPSSGSGETQYF. The genes are TRBV28 and TRBJ2-5; 10 bases agree with TRBD2. There are 16 residues in the CDR3. CDR1 is MDHEN, CDR2 SYDVKM, per germline. The V gene end was trimmed by 3 bases and the J gene end by 4 bases; junction bases not matched to a gene: 8. Looking up the rest from reference TRBV28 and TRBJ2-5 gives the full variable domain: DVKVTQSSRYLVKRTGEKVFLECVQDMDHENMFWYRQDPGLGLRLIYFSYDVKMKEKGDIPEGYSVSREKKERFSLILESASTNQTSMYLCASSLPSSGSGETQYFGPGTRLLVL.

This chain joins TRBV11-2 and TRBJ2-3; D is uncertain. The CDR3 is 14 residues long. Trimming removed 5 bases from V and 4 bases from J, with 13 bases in between. Germline assignment: CDR1 SGHAT and CDR2 FQNNGV. In DNA, the CDR3 is TGTGCCAGCAGCCCCCCTTACTCGTCAGATACGCAGTATTTT. Translation: CASSPPYSSDTQYF.

The chain links TRBV27 to TRBJ2-4; tentatively, D is TRBD2 (5 bases). CDR3 size: 17 residues. Germline V gene sequence: CDR1 MNHEY, CDR2 SMNVEV (reference sequence). Trimming removed 3 bases at V and 7 bases at J, with 22 bases between. Here the CDR3 reads CASSFNRALAYENIQYF. The CDR3 nucleotides are TGTGCCAGCAGTTTCAACCGGGCCCTAGCATATGAGAACATTCAGTACTTC.

This chain connects TRBV5-6 to TRBJ2-5; 12 bases align to TRBD2. J lost 1 base, V lost 4 bases, and 8 bases had no gene match. The V gene's germline CDR1 is SGHDT and CDR2 YYEEEE. The length of the CDR3 is 17 residues. The CDR3 DNA is TGTGCCAGCAGCGGGATAGGACTAGCGGGGCCCCAAGAGACCCAGTACTTC. Translation: CASSGIGLAGPQETQYF.

The chain is built from TRBV5-3 and TRBJ1-6; no clear D gene. TRBV5-3 is marked as an open reading frame, function uncertain. V was cut by 0 bases and J by 7 bases, with 17 bases left in between. The CDR3 covers 17 residues. The CDR3 DNA reads TGTGCCAGAAGCTTGGTGATCGGCCCCCACGGGAATTCACCCCTCCACTTT. As protein: CARSLVIGPHGNSPLHF.

The chain links TRBV11-3 to TRBJ1-2; maybe TRBD1 (6 bases). This CDR3 is built from 12 residues. V was pared by 0 bases and J by 9 bases, with 8 bases between. The germline V gene encodes CDR1 SGHNT and CDR2 YENEEA. The CDR3 region is CASSLEGGRYTF. The CDR3 region has the DNA TGTGCCAGCAGCTTAGAAGGGGGACGCTACACCTTC.